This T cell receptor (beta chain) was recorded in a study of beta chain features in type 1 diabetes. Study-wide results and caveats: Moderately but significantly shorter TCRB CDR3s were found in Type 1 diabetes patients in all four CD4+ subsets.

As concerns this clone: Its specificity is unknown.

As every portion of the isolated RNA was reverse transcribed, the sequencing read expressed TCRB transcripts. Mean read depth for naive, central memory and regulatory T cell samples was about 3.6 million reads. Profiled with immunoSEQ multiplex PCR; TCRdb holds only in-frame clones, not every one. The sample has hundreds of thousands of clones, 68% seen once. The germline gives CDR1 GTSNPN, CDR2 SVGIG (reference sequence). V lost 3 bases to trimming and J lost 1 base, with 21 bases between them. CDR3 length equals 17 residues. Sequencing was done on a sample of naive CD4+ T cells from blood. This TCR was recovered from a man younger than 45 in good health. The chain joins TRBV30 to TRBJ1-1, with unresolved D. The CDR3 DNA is TGTGCCTGGAGATCTCCGACGTCCGATCTATGGAACACTGAAGCTTTCTTT. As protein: CAWRSPTSDLWNTEAFF. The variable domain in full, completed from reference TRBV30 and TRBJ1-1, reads SQTIHQWPATLVQPVGSPLSLECTVEGTSNPNLYWYRQAAGRGLQLLFYSVGIGQISSEVPQNLSASRPQDRQFILSSKKLLLSDSGFYLCAWRSPTSDLWNTEAFFGQGTRLTVV.